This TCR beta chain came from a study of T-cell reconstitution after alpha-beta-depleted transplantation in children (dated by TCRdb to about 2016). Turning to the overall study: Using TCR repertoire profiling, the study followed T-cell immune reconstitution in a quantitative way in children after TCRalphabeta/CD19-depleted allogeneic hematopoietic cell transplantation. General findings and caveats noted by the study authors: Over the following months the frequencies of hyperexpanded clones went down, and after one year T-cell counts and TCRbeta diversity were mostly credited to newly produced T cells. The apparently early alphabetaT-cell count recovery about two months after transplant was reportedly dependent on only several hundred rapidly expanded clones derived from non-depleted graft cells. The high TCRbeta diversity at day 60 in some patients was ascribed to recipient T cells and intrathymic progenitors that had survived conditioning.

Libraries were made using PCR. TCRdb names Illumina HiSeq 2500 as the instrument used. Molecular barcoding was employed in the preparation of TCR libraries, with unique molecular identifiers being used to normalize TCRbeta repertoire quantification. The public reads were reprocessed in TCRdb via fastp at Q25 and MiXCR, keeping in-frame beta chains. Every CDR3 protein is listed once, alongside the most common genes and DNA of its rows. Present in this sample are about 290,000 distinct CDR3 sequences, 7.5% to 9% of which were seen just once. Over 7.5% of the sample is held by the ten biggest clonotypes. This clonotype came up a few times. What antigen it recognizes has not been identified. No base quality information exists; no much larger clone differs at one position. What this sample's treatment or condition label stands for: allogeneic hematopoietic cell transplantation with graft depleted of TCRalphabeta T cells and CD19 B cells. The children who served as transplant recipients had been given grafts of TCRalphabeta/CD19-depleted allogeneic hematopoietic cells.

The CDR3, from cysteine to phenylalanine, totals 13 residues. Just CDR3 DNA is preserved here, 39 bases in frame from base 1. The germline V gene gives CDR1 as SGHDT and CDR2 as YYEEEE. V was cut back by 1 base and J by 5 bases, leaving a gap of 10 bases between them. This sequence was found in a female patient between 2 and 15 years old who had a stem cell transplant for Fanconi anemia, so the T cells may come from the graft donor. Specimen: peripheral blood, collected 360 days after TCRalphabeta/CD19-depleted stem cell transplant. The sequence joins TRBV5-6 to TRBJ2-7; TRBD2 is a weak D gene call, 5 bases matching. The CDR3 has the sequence CASSLWAGDEQYF. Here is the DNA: TGTGCCAGCAGCTTGTGGGCCGGGGACGAGCAGTACTTC.